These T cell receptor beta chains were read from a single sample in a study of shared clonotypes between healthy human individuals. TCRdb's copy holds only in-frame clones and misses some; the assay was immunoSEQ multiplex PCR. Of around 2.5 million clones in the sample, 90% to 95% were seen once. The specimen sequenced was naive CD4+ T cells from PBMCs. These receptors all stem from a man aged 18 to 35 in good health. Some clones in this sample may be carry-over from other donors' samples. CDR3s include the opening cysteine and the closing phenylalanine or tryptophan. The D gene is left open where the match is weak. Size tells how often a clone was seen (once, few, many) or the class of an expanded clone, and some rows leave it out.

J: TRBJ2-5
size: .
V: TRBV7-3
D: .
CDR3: CASSLTVGETQYF
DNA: TGTGCCAGCAGCTTAACAGTTGGGGAGACCCAGTACTTC

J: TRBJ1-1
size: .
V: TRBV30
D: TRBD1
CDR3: CAWTYRGLGNTEAFF
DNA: TGTGCCTGGACGTACAGGGGCCTCGGGAACACTGAAGCTTTCTTT

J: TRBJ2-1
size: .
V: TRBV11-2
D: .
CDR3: CASSLVPGKTYNEQFF
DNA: TGTGCCAGCAGCTTAGTACCGGGGAAGACCTACAATGAGCAGTTCTTC

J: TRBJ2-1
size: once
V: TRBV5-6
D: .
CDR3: CASSRLVAGNEQFF
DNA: TGTGCCAGCAGCCGGTTGGTAGCCGGTAATGAGCAGTTCTTC

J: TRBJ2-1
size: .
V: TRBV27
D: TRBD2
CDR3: CASSQRIREGRNNEQFF
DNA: TGTGCCAGCAGCCAGAGAATAAGGGAGGGCCGTAACAATGAGCAGTTCTTC

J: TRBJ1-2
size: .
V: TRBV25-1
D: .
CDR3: CASSGSNVGSRGYTF
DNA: TGTGCCAGCAGTGGCTCCAACGTAGGGAGTCGCGGCTACACCTTC

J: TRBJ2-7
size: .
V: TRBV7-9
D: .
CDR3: CASSLGAGKTLQEQYF
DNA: TGTGCCAGCAGCTTGGGGGCCGGGAAGACACTACAAGAGCAGTACTTC

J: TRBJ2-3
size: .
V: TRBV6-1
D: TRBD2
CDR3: CASSDRGAGVPDTQYF
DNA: TGTGCCAGCAGTGACCGTGGAGCGGGAGTGCCAGATACGCAGTATTTT

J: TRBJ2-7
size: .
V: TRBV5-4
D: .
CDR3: CASSFQKGAEQYF
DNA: TGTGCCAGCAGCTTTCAGAAAGGCGCCGAGCAGTACTTC

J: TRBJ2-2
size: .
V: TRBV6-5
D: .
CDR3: CASSYLRRANTGELFF
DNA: TGTGCCAGCAGTTACCTGAGACGGGCGAACACCGGGGAGCTGTTTTTT

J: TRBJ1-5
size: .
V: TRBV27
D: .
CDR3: CASSLEGAGPQHF
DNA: TGTGCCAGCAGTTTAGAAGGGGCCGGGCCCCAGCATTTT

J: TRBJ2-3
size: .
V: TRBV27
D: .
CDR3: CASSLLAVRGDTQYF
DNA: TGTGCCAGCAGTCTTCTAGCGGTGAGGGGGGATACGCAGTATTTT

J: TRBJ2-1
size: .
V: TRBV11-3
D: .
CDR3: CASSLEGEQFF
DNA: TGTGCCAGCAGCCTAGAGGGTGAGCAGTTCTTC

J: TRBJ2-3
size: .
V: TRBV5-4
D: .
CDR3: CASSSGTGHPSTDTQYF
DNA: TGTGCCAGCAGCTCAGGGACGGGGCATCCTAGCACAGATACGCAGTATTTT

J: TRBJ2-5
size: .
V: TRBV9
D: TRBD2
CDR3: CASSVGTQTSGRGETQYF
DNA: TGTGCCAGCAGCGTAGGGACCCAGACTAGCGGGAGGGGGGAGACCCAGTACTTC

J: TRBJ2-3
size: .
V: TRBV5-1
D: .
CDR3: CASSPDQVTQYF
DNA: TGCGCCAGCAGCCCCGACCAGGTTACGCAGTATTTT

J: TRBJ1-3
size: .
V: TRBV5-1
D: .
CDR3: CASSITPPAAGNTIYF
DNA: TGCGCCAGCAGCATTACTCCACCCGCAGCTGGAAACACCATATATTTT

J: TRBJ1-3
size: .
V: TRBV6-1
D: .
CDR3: CASSEEGGRVGSGNTIYF
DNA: TGTGCCAGCAGTGAAGAGGGGGGTCGGGTGGGCTCTGGAAACACCATATATTTT

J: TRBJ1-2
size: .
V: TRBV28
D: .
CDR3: CASSFEEGRGYTF
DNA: TGTGCCAGCAGTTTTGAGGAGGGGCGGGGCTACACCTTC

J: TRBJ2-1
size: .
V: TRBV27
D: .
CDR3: CASSLGPNTGHEQFF
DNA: TGTGCCAGCAGTTTGGGCCCCAATACTGGGCATGAGCAGTTCTTC

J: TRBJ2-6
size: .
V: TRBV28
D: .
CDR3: CASSLYQVRSGANVLTF
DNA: TGTGCCAGCAGTTTATATCAGGTGCGCTCTGGGGCCAACGTCCTGACTTTC

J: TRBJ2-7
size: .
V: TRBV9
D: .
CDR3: CASSPGGRGSYEQYF
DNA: TGTGCCAGCAGCCCAGGGGGGCGGGGCTCCTACGAGCAGTACTTC

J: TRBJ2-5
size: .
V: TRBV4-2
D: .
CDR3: CASSQGGGEETQYF
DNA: TGTGCCAGCAGCCAAGGCGGAGGGGAAGAGACCCAGTACTTC

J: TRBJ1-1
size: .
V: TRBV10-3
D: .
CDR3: CAIGTLSGTEAFF
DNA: TGTGCCATTGGGACACTTTCGGGGACTGAAGCTTTCTTT

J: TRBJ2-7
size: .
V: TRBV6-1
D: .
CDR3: CASTSGYEQYF
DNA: TGTGCCAGCACGTCCGGCTACGAGCAGTACTTC

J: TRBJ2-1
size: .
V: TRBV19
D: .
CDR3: CASSIARPYSSYNEQFF
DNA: TGTGCCAGTAGTATAGCCCGGCCGTATAGCTCCTACAATGAGCAGTTCTTC

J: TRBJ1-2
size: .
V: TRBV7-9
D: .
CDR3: CASSGTGNNYGYTF
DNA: TGTGCCAGCAGCGGTACAGGGAATAACTATGGCTACACCTTC

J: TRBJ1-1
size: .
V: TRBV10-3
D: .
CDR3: CAISESRVTEAFF
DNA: TGTGCCATCAGTGAGTCGAGGGTCACTGAAGCTTTCTTT